This T cell receptor beta chain appears in the sequencing data of a study of blood T cell repertoires in COVID-19. Study in general: Whether acute or convalescent, the COVID-19 samples came from the United States, Italy and Spain.

The protocol was immunoSEQ multiplex PCR, while the TCRdb copy is restricted to in-frame clones and leaves out a portion. This sample carries 50,000 or so clones, under 90% of them seen once, and the ten largest clones take 9.5% to 13%. CDR3 size: 15 residues. The germline V gene encodes CDR1 MGHRA and CDR2 YSYEKL. The V and J ends lost 5 bases and 7 bases, in that order; junction bases with no gene match: 5. In Seattle, patients joined the study during active infection and were tracked longitudinally. This chain links TRBV4-1 with TRBJ1-6, with TRBD1 matching over 10 bases. Specimen: peripheral blood. This TCR was sampled from a man older than 75 with COVID-19, enrolled during active disease. The CDR3 nucleotides are TGCGCCAGCAGCAACTTGGGACAGGGGAATTCACCCCTCCACTTT. It is translated as CASSNLGQGNSPLHF.